Each of the 30 T cell receptor beta chains below was sequenced from the same sample in a study of T cells expressing NK-cell markers. TCRdb processed the 5' RACE reads again and assigns one entry to each CDR3 protein, with no DNA. This table holds 200,000 to 300,000 distinct CDR3 sequences. The sequencing sample was made of blood T cells: a sorted CD56 or NKG2C T cell subset, CD4+ or CD8+ T cells, or bulk PBMC T cells (not recorded which). These receptors were collected from a man in his late teens or twenties in good health.

This chain uses TRBV5-4 with TRBJ1-2. The CDR3 length is 15 residues. CDR1 is SGHNT, CDR2 YYREEE, per germline (reference sequence). This chain's CDR3 is CASSLARDWDYGYTF.

V usage is TRBV5-1 and J usage is TRBJ2-1; TCRdb designates TRBD1, a call that cannot be tested without DNA. CDR1 and CDR2 (germline): SGHRS, YFSETQ. This CDR3 region has 14 residues. This chain's CDR3 is CASGRTETYNEQFF.

This chain connects TRBV25-1 to TRBJ1-3. The CDR3 consists of 17 residues. Germline assignment: CDR1 MGHDK and CDR2 SYGVNS. The CDR3 loop is CASSDWEGGLSGNTIYF. The complete variable domain, with remaining parts taken from reference TRBV25-1 and TRBJ1-3, reads EADIYQTPRYLVIGTGKKITLECSQTMGHDKMYWYQQDPGMELHLIHYSYGVNSTEKGDLSSESTVSRIRTEHFPLTLESARPSHTSQYLCASSDWEGGLSGNTIYFGEGSWLTVV.

J is TRBJ1-2 and V is TRBV12-3 or TRBV12-4. CDR3 length: 14 residues. CDR3 sequence: CASSLASRIHGYTF.

V usage is TRBV2 and J usage is TRBJ2-1; there is no DNA to check the TCRdb D call of TRBD1. The CDR3 runs to 13 residues. Germline loops: CDR1 SNHLY, CDR2 FYNNEI. The CDR3 is CASRDRGYNEQFF.

The chain is built from TRBV10-1 and TRBJ2-1; the D call of TRBD1 rests on TCRdb alone, since no DNA is present to check it. This CDR3 has 12 residues. Germline CDR1 and CDR2: WNHNN and SYGVQD (reference sequence). The chain's CDR3 is CATGQGSNEQFF.

The chain is built from TRBV12-3 or TRBV12-4 and TRBJ2-2; the TRBD2 assignment by TCRdb is unverifiable without DNA. This CDR3 comprises 17 residues. The CDR3 loop is CASSLSAGTSGTGELFF.

The genes are TRBV12-3 or TRBV12-4 and TRBJ2-1; TCRdb gives TRBD2 as the D gene, but with no DNA this cannot be confirmed. This CDR3 has 14 amino acids. CDR3 amino acids: CASSFGLAVVEQFF.

This chain links TRBV5-1 with TRBJ2-5; TCRdb gives TRBD2 as the D gene, but with no DNA this cannot be confirmed. This CDR3 spans 16 amino acids. Germline V CDR1 and CDR2: SGHRS, YFSETQ. CDR3 sequence reads: CASSPELGLVQETQYF.

The rearrangement links TRBV30 to TRBJ2-6; TCRdb outputs TRBD2, but without DNA this stays unchecked. The CDR3 loop spans 15 amino acids. Germline V gives CDR1 GTSNPN, CDR2 SVGIG (reference sequence). The CDR3 here is CAFLPAGAGANVLTF.

The chain combines TRBV7-9 with TRBJ1-6. The CDR3 contains 14 residues. The germline V gene has CDR1 SEHNR and CDR2 FQNEAQ (reference sequence). CDR3 protein: CASTGSSYNSPLHF. The full variable domain, completed using reference TRBV7-9 and TRBJ1-6, is DTGVSQNPRHKITKRGQNVTFRCDPISEHNRLYWYRQTLGQGPEFLTYFQNEAQLEKSRLLSDRFSAERPKGSFSTLEIQRTEQGDSAMYLCASTGSSYNSPLHFGNGTRLTVT.

The chain links TRBV10-3 to TRBJ2-2. CDR3 length equals 14 residues. The germline gives CDR1 ENHRY, CDR2 SYGVKD. CDR3 sequence reads: CAISDTADTGELFF.

This chain joins TRBV7-6 and TRBJ2-7; TCRdb returns TRBD1, unconfirmable since there is no DNA. Germline V gene lookup returns CDR1 SGHVS and CDR2 FNYEAQ. The CDR3 is made up of 16 amino acids. CDR3: CASSLSDRPLIYEQYF.

The chain combines TRBV19 with TRBJ2-7; the D call from TCRdb, TRBD2, cannot be confirmed without DNA. Germline V gene sequence: CDR1 LNHDA, CDR2 SQIVND (reference sequence). This CDR3 contains 16 residues. The CDR3 loop reads CASSTHSGKSPYEQYF.

The rearrangement links TRBV4-1 to TRBJ2-5; without DNA, the TCRdb call of TRBD2 cannot be checked. Germline V gene lookup returns CDR1 MGHRA and CDR2 YSYEKL. The CDR3 runs to 14 residues. This CDR3 reads CASSQGFRWETQYF.

This chain joins TRBV29-1 and TRBJ2-1. The CDR3 sequence is 13 residues long. Germline CDR1 is SQVTM and CDR2 is ANQGSEA. CDR3 loop: CRVTGNSYNEQFF.

V gene TRBV11-2 combines with J gene TRBJ1-1. Germline V CDR1 and CDR2: SGHAT, FQNNGV. The CDR3 has 12 amino acids. CDR3: CASSALDTEAFF.

The chain couples TRBV20-1 to TRBJ2-7; the D call from TCRdb, TRBD2, cannot be confirmed without DNA. Per germline, CDR1 DFQATT and CDR2 SNEGSKA (reference sequence). CDR3 length: 16 residues. The CDR3 is CSARDPGLAGGYEQYF.

This sequence joins TRBV19 and TRBJ2-2. Per the germline V gene, CDR1 is LNHDA and CDR2 is SQIVND (reference sequence). This CDR3 is 17 amino acids long. CDR3 sequence reads: CASSIPWHSSNTGELFF.

The rearrangement uses TRBV5-1 and TRBJ1-6; the D call of TRBD1 rests on TCRdb alone, since no DNA is present to check it. The V gene's germline CDR1 is SGHRS and CDR2 YFSETQ. The length of the CDR3 is 15 residues. The CDR3 region is CASSPVQGANSPLHF. The whole variable domain, filled in from reference TRBV5-1 and TRBJ1-6, reads KAGVTQTPRYLIKTRGQQVTLSCSPISGHRSVSWYQQTPGQGLQFLFEYFSETQRNKGNFPGRFSGRQFSNSRSEMNVSTLELGDSALYLCASSPVQGANSPLHFGNGTRLTVT.

The chain carries TRBV24-1 and TRBJ2-3; TCRdb lists TRBD2, though no DNA is available to test this call. Germline V gene sequence: CDR1 KGHDR, CDR2 SFDVKD. This CDR3 has 14 amino acids. CDR3 loop: CATSTSGRTDTQYF.

Here the CDR3 reads CAQRLATNEQFF. The rearrangement links TRBV30 to TRBJ2-1; as DNA is missing, the TRBD2 call by TCRdb cannot be tested. The CDR3 contains 12 residues. Germline V gene lookup returns CDR1 GTSNPN and CDR2 SVGIG (reference sequence).

This chain uses TRBV25-1 with TRBJ2-1; TCRdb gives TRBD2 as the D gene, but with no DNA this cannot be confirmed. The CDR3 is made up of 17 amino acids. The germline gives CDR1 MGHDK, CDR2 SYGVNS. CDR3 sequence: CASSGRLAGPSYNEQFF.

V usage is TRBV18 and J usage is TRBJ1-2. Germline V gene lookup returns CDR1 KGHSH and CDR2 LQKENI. This CDR3 has 13 residues. CDR3: CASSPDKLYGYTF.

V and J are TRBV7-2 and TRBJ2-4; the D call of TRBD2 rests on TCRdb alone, since no DNA is present to check it. The CDR3 runs 19 residues. Germline V gene lookup returns CDR1 SGHTA and CDR2 FQGNSA. The CDR3 here is CASSLAASTSGRAKNIQYF.

The gene calls are TRBV13 and TRBJ2-3; the D call of TRBD2 rests on TCRdb alone, since no DNA is present to check it. The germline gives CDR1 PRHDT, CDR2 FYEKMQ (reference sequence). CDR3 size: 21 residues. The CDR3 spells CASRLTLTPKDHPVSTDTQYF.

The chain recombines TRBV25-1 with TRBJ2-3. CDR3 size: 14 residues. The V gene's germline CDR1 is MGHDK and CDR2 SYGVNS. CDR3: CASANFETTDTQYF.

The chain carries TRBV10-3 and TRBJ2-5; TCRdb designates TRBD1, a call that cannot be tested without DNA. From germline, CDR1 is ENHRY and CDR2 SYGVKD. The CDR3 contains 15 residues. This CDR3 is CAISAGTQEKETQYF.

The CDR3 sequence: CASSGTGTADTQYF. V is TRBV19 and J is TRBJ2-3; absent DNA, TCRdb's TRBD1 call cannot be checked. Germline V gene sequence: CDR1 LNHDA, CDR2 SQIVND (reference sequence). CDR3 length equals 14 residues.

The V and J genes are TRBV14 and TRBJ2-2; lacking DNA, the TRBD1 call made by TCRdb goes unchecked. The CDR3 covers 13 residues. The germline gives CDR1 SGHDN, CDR2 FVKESK. Here the CDR3 reads CASSPRFTGELFF.